This record covers a single T cell receptor (beta chain). These data originate in a study of preoperative IRX-2 immunotherapy in early breast cancer. The germline V gene encodes CDR1 MNHGY and CDR2 SAAAGT. This CDR3 comprises 15 residues. Trimming left V 5 bases short and J 1 base short, with 14 bases between. Using immunoSEQ multiplex PCR, the repertoire was profiled, and TCRdb retains in-frame clones only, with some absent. Of more than 3,000 clones in the sample, approximately 62% were seen once. Indicated treatment: preoperative locoregional IRX-2 cytokine immunotherapy. Patients received preoperative, locoregional IRX-2 cytokine immunotherapy in a phase Ib study.

The J gene is TRBJ2-5, the V gene TRBV6-8, with D perhaps TRBD1 (6 bases). Source: tumor tissue, taken before IRX-2 immunotherapy. The clonotype originates from a human donor with breast cancer. The CDR3 loop is CASSKHPDSQETQYF. CDR3 sequence (DNA): TGTGCCAGCAGTAAACATCCGGACAGCCAAGAGACCCAGTACTTC.